This TCR beta chain was found in a study of spatial heterogeneity in lung cancer. Study summary: Sequences of the beta chain were consistently detected in greater numbers than alpha-chain sequences.

TCRdb called the 5' RACE reads again in MiXCR, with one record for every CDR3 protein. The sample shows under 14,000 distinct CDR3 sequences, approximately 6.7% of them seen only once. Described time point: sample taken at primary tumor resection. Sequencing covered unsorted whole RNA taken from tumor, nontumor lung or frozen PBMC. Samples were donated by 72 untreated early-stage non-small cell lung cancer patients. This clonotype was found many times. The size of this beta chain means little, since it is a stray read in a library made for alpha chains. Trimming removed 8 bases from V and 2 bases from J, with 19 bases in between. CDR3 length: 15 amino acids. The V gene's germline CDR1 is MNHEY and CDR2 SMNVEV (reference sequence).

The chain couples TRBV27 to TRBJ2-7; D is perhaps TRBD1 (6 bases). The sequence came from a male donor with early-stage non-small cell lung cancer. Sequencing was performed on PBMCs, taken at surgery. The CDR3 sequence: CASREGGPSTYEQYF. CDR3 nucleotides: TGTGCCAGCCGCGAAGGGGGACCGAGCACCTACGAGCAGTACTTC.